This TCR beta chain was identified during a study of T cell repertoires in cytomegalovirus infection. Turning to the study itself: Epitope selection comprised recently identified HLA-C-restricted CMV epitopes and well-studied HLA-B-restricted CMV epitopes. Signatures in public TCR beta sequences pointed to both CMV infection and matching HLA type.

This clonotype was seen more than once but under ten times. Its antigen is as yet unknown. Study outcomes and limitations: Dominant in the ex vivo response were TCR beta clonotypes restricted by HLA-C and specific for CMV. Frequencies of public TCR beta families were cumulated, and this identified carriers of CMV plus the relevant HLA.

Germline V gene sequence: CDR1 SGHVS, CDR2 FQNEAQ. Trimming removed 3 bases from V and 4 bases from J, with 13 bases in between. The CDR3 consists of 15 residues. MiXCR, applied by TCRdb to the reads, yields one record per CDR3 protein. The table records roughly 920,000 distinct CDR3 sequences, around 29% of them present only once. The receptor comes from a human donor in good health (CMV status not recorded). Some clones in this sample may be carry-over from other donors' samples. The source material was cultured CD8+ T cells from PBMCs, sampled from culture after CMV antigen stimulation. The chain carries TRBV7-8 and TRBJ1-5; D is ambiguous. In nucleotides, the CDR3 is TGTGCCAGCAGCTTCTCAACGGGGTCGAATCAGCCCCAGCATTTT. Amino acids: CASSFSTGSNQPQHF. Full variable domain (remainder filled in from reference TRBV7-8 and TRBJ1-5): GAGVSQSPRYKVAKRGQDVALRCDPISGHVSLFWYQQALGQGPEFLTYFQNEAQLDKSGLPSDRFFAERPEGSVSTLKIQRTQQEDSAVYLCASSFSTGSNQPQHFGDGTRLSIL.